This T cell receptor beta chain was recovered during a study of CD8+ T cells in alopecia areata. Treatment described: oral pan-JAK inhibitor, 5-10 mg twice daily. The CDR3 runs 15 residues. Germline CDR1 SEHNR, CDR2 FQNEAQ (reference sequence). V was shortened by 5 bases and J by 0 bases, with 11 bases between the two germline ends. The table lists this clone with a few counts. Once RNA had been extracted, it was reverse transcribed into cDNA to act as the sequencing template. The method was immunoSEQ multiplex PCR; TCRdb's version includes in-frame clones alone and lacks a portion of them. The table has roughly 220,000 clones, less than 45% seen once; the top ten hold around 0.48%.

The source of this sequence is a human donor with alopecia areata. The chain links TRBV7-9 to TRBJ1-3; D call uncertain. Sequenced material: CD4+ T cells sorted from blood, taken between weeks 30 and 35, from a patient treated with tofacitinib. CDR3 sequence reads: CASSPGPGSGNTIYF. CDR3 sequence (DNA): TGTGCCAGCAGCCCCGGACCGGGCTCTGGAAACACCATATATTTT. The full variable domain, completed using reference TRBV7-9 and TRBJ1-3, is DTGVSQNPRHKITKRGQNVTFRCDPISEHNRLYWYRQTLGQGPEFLTYFQNEAQLEKSRLLSDRFSAERPKGSFSTLEIQRTEQGDSAMYLCASSPGPGSGNTIYFGEGSWLTVV.